This T cell receptor (beta chain) was sequenced during a study of blood T cell repertoires in COVID-19. Study information: Researchers got acute and convalescent COVID-19 samples from the United States, Italy and Spain.

During active infection, Seattle patients enrolled and were then monitored through disease. The CDR3 extends over 15 amino acids. V lost 0 bases and J 8 bases, leaving 11 bases between the germline ends. The germline CDR1 and CDR2 sequences are LGHNA and YNFKEQ. Profiling relied on immunoSEQ multiplex PCR, and the TCRdb table lists in-frame clones only, not all of them. The table records fewer than 150,000 clones, around 89% of them present only once. The clonotype comes from a woman aged 60-75 years with COVID-19, enrolled during active disease. V gene TRBV4-2 combines with J gene TRBJ1-6, with D unclear. Sequences were obtained from peripheral blood. As DNA, the CDR3 is TGTGCCAGCAGCCAAGATCTTCGGGTTGATTCACCCCTCCACTTT. It is translated as CASSQDLRVDSPLHF.